This T cell receptor (beta chain) originates from a study of human T cells and chemical hapten exposure. The overall study: DPC at 2% was the sensitizing agent, placed on 2 cm by 2 cm of upper inner arm skin. Whole-study results and caveats: The count of PT1 expanded TCRs correlated positively with patch test score.

Specified time point: pre-sensitization, week 0. Documented treatment: therapeutic diphenylcyclopropenone sensitization with weekly scalp DPC. This clonotype has a count of ten or more. What it binds is unknown. TCRdb redid the calling of the RACE reads with MiXCR, one entry per CDR3 protein. The table includes 300,000 to 450,000 distinct CDR3 sequences, 5.1% detected once. The V and J ends lost 1 base and 0 bases respectively, with 18 bases between them. Germline V lookup: CDR1 KGHDR, CDR2 SFDVKD. The CDR3 is made up of 19 amino acids. This material consisted of whole blood, taken in connection with sensitization to the hapten diphenylcyclopropenone (DPC). The source of this sequence is a woman aged 45-65 years with alopecia areata. Some clones in this sample may be carry-over from other donors' samples. This chain uses TRBV24-1 with TRBJ1-5; unclear D gene. CDR3 nucleotides: TGTGCCACCAGTGATTTTGGGGATAAAGGGTTATATAGCAATCAGCCCCAGCATTTT. Amino acid sequence: CATSDFGDKGLYSNQPQHF.